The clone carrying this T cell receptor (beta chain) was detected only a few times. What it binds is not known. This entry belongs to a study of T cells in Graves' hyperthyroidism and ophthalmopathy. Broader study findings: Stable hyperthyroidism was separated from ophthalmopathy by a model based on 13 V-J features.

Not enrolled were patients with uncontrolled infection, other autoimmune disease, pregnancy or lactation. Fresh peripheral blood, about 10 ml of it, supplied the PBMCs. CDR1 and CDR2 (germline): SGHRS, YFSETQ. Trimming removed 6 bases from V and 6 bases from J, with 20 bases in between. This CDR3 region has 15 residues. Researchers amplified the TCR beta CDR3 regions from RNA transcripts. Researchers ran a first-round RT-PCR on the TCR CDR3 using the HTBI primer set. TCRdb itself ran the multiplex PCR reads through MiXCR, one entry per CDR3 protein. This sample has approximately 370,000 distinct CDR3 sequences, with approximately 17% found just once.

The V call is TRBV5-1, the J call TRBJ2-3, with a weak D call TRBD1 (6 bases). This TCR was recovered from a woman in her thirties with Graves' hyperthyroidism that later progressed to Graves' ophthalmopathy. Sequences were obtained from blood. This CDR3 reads CASTQGGYLHDTQYF. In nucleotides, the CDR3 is TGCGCCAGCACCCAAGGGGGTTATTTACATGATACGCAGTATTTT.